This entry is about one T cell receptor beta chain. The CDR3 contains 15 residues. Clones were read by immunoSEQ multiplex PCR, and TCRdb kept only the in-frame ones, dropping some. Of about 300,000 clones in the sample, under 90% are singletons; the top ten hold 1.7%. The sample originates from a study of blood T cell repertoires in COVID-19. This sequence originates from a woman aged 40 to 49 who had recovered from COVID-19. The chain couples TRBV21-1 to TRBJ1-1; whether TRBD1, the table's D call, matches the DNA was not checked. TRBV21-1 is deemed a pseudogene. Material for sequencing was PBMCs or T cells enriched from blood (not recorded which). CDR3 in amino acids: CASSKVLGQGAEAFF. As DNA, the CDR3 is TGTGCCAGCAGCAAAGTGTTGGGACAGGGGGCAGAAGCTTTCTTT.